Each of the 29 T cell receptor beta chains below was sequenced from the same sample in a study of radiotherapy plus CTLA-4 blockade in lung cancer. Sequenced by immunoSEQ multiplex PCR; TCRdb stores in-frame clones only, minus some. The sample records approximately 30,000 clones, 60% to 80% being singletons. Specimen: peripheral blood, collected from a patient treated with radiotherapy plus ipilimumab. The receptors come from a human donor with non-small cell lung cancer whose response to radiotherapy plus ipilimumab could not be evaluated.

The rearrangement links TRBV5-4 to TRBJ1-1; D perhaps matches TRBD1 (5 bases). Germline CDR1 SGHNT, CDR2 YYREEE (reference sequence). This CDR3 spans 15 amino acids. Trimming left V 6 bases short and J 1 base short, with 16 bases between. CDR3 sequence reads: CASNHWGGSNTEAFF. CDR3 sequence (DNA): TGTGCCAGCAACCATTGGGGGGGTTCGAACACTGAAGCTTTCTTT.

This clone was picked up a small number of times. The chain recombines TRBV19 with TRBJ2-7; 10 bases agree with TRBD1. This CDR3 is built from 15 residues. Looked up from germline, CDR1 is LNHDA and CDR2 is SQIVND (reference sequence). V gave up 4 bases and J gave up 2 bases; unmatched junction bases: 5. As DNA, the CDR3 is TGTGCCAGTAGTACCCTGGACAGGGGGGCCTACGAGCAGTACTTC. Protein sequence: CASSTLDRGAYEQYF.

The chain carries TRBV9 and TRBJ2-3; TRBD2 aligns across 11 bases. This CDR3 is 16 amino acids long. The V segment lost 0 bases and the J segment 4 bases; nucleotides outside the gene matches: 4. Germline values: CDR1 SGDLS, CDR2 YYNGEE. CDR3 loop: CASSVEASGRSDTQYF. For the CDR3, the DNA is TGTGCCAGCAGCGTAGAGGCTAGCGGGAGGTCAGATACGCAGTATTTT. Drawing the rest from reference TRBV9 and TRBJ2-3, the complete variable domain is DSGVTQTPKHLITATGQRVTLRCSPRSGDLSVYWYQQSLDQGLQFLIQYYNGEERAKGNILERFSAQQFPDLHSELNLSSLELGDSALYFCASSVEASGRSDTQYFGPGTRLTVL.

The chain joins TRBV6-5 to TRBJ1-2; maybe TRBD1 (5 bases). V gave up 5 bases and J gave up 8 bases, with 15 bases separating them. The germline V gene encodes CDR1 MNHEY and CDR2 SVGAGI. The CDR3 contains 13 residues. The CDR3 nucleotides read TGTGCCAGCAGTCGTGGACAAGGGTTAGGCTACACCTTC. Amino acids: CASSRGQGLGYTF.

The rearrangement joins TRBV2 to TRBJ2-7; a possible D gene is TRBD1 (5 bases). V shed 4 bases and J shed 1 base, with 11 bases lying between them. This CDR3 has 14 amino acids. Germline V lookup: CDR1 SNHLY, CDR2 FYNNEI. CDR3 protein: CASSVWGQSYEQYF. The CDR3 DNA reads TGTGCCAGCAGTGTATGGGGCCAATCCTACGAGCAGTACTTC.

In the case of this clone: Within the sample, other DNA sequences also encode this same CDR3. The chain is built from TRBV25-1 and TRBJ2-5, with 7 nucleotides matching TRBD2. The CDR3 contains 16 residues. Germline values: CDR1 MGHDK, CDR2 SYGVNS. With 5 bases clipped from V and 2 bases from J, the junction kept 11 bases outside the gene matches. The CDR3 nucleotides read TGTGCCAGCAGTAGCCCGCGCGGGAGAACTCAAGAGACCCAGTACTTC. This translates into CASSSPRGRTQETQYF.

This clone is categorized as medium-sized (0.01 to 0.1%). CDR3 nucleotide sequence: TGTGCCAGCAGTCGGACTAGCGGGAACAATGAGCAGTTCTTC. Translating it yields CASSRTSGNNEQFF. V is TRBV2 and J is TRBJ2-1; the match to TRBD2 covers 12 bases. Germline V CDR1 and CDR2: SNHLY, FYNNEI. The CDR3 contains 14 residues. The J segment lost 5 bases and the V segment lost 5 bases, leaving 1 base of the junction unmatched.

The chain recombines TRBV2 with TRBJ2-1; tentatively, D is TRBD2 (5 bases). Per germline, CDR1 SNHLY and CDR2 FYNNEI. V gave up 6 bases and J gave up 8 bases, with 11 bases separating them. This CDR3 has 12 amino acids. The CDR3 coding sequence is TGTGCCAGCAGACCGGACTCCGATGAGCAGTTCTTC. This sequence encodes CASRPDSDEQFF.

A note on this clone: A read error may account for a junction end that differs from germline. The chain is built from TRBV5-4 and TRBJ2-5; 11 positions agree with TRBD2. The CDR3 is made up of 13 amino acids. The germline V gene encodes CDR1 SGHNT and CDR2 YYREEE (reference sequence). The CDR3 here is CAGKLAGVEAQYF. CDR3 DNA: TGTGCCGGGAAACTAGCGGGAGTAGAGGCCCAGTACTTC.

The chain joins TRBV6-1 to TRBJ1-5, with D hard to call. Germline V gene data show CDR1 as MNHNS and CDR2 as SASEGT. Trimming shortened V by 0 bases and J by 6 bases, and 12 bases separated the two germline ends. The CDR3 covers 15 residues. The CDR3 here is CASSEARVRGQPQHF. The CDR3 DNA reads TGTGCCAGCAGTGAAGCGAGGGTACGCGGTCAGCCCCAGCATTTT.

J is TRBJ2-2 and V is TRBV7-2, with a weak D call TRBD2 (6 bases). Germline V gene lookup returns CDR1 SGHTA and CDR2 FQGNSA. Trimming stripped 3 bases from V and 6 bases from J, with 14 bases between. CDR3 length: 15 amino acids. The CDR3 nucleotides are TGTGCCAGCAGCTTGAGACTAGTTTCCGCCGGGGAGCTGTTTTTT. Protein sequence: CASSLRLVSAGELFF.

CDR3 in DNA: TGCGCCAGCAGAGAAACCGGGACAGGGGACTACGAGCAGTACTTC. Translating gives CASRETGTGDYEQYF. The chain links TRBV4-1 to TRBJ2-7, with 10 bases aligning to TRBD1. J gave up 3 bases and V 6 bases, and 8 bases lay outside the gene matches. CDR3 length: 15 amino acids. Germline V gene data show CDR1 as MGHRA and CDR2 as YSYEKL.

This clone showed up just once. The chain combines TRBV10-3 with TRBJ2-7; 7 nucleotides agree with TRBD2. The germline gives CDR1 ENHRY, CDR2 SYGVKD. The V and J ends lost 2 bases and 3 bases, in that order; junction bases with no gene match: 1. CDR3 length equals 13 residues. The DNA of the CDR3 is TGTGCCATCAGTGAGGAGCGGGGCTACGAGCAGTACTTC. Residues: CAISEERGYEQYF.

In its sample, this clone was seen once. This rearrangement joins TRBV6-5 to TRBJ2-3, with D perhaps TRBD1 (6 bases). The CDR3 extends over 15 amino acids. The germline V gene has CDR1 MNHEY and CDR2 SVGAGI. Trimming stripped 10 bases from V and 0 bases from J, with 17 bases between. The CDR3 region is CATTPTGQSTDTQYF. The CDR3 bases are TGTGCCACCACCCCCACAGGGCAAAGCACAGATACGCAGTATTTT.

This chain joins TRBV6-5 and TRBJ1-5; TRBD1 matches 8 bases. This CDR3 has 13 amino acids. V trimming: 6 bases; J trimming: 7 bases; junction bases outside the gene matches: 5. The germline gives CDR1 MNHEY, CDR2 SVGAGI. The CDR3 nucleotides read TGTGCCAGCAGGTTGACAGGGGTCCAGCCCCAGCATTTT. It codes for CASRLTGVQPQHF.

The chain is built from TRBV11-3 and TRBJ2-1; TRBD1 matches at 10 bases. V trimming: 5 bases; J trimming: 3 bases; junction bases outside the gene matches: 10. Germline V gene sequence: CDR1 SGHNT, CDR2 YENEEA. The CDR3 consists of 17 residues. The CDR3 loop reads CASSAPGQGSGYNEQFF. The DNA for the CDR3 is TGTGCCAGCAGCGCACCGGGACAGGGGTCCGGCTACAATGAGCAGTTCTTC.

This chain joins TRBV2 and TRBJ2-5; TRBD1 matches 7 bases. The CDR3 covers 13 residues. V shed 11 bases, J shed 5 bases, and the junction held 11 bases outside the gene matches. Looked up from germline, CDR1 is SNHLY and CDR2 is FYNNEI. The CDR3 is CAGEKQGSETQYF. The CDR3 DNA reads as TGTGCCGGGGAGAAACAGGGGTCGGAGACCCAGTACTTC.

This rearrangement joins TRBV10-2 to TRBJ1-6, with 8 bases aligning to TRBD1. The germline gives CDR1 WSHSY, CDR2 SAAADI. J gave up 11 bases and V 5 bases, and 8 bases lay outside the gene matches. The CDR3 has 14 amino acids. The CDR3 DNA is TGCGCCAGCAGTTTGGACAGGGCTCGGGCACCCCTCCACTTT. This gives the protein CASSLDRARAPLHF.

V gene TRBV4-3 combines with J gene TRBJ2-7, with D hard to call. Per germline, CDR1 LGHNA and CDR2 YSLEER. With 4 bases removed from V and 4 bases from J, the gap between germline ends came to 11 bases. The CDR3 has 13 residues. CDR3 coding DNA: TGCGCCAGCAGCCGAGCTAAATCTTACGAGCAGTACTTC. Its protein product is CASSRAKSYEQYF.

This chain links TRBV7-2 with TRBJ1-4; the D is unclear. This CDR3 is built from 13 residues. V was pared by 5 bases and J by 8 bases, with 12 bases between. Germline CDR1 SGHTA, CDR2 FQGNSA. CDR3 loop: CASSHATGEKLFF. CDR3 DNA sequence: TGTGCCAGCAGCCACGCCACGGGGGAAAAACTGTTTTTT.

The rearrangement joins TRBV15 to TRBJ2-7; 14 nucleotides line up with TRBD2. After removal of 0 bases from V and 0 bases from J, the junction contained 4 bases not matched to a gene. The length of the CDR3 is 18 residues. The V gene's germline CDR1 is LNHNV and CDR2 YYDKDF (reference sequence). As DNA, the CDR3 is TGTGCCACCAGCAGAGATCGGACTAGCGGGGGGAGCTCCTACGAGCAGTACTTC. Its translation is CATSRDRTSGGSSYEQYF.

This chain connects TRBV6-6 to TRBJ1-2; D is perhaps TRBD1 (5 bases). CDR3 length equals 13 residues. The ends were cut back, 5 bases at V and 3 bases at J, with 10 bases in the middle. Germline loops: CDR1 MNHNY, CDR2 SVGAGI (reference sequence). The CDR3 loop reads CASSQGGDYGYTF. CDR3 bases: TGTGCCAGCAGTCAGGGAGGCGACTATGGCTACACCTTC.

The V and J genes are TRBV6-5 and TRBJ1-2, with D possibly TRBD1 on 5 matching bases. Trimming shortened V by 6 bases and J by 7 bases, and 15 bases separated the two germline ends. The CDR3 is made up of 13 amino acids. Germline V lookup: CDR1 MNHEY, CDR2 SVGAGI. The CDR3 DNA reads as TGTGCCAGCAGCCGTCTGGGGGGAATTGGCTACACCTTC. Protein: CASSRLGGIGYTF.

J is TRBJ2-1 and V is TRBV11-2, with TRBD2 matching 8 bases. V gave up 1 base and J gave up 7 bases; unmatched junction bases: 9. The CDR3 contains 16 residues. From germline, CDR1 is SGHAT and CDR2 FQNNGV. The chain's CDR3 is CASSLAPAGVWNEQFF. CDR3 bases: TGTGCCAGCAGCTTAGCCCCAGCGGGAGTGTGGAATGAGCAGTTCTTC.

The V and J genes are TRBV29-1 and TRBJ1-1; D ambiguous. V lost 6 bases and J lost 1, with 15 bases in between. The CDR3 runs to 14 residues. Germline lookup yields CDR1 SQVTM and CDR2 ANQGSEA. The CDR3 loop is CSVPAMGRNTEAFF. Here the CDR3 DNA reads TGCAGCGTGCCCGCGATGGGCAGGAACACTGAAGCTTTCTTT.

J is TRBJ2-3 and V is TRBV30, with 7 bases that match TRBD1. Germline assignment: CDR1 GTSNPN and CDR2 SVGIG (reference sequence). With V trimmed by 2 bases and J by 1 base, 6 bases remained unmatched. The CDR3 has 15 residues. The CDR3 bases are TGTGCCTGGAGTTCGGGACAGCCCGGCACAGATACGCAGTATTTT. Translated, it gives CAWSSGQPGTDTQYF.

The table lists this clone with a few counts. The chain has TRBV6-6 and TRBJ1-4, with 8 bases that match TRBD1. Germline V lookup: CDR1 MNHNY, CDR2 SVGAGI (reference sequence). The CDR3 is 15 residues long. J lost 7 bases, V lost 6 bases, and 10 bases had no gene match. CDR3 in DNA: TGTGCCAGCAGACTCGACAGGGGATCTGGTGAAAAACTGTTTTTT. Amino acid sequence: CASRLDRGSGEKLFF.

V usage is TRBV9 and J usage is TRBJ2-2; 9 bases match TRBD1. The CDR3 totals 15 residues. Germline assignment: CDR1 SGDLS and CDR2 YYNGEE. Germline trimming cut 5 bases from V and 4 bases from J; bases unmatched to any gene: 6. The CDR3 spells CASRVQGAGTGELFF. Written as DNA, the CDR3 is TGTGCCAGCAGGGTACAGGGGGCAGGCACCGGGGAGCTGTTTTTT.

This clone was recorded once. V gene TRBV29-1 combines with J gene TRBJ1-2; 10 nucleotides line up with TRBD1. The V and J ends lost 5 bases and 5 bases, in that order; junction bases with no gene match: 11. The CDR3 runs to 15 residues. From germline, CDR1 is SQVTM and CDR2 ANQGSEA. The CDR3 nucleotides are TGCAGCGTTAAGAGGGTCGGACAGGGGGGGTATGGCTACACCTTC. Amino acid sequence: CSVKRVGQGGYGYTF. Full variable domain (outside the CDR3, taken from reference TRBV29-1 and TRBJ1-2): SAVISQKPSRDICQRGTSLTIQCQVDSQVTMMFWYRQQPGQSLTLIATANQGSEATYESGFVIDKFPISRPNLTFSTLTVSNMSPEDSSIYLCSVKRVGQGGYGYTFGSGTRLTVV.